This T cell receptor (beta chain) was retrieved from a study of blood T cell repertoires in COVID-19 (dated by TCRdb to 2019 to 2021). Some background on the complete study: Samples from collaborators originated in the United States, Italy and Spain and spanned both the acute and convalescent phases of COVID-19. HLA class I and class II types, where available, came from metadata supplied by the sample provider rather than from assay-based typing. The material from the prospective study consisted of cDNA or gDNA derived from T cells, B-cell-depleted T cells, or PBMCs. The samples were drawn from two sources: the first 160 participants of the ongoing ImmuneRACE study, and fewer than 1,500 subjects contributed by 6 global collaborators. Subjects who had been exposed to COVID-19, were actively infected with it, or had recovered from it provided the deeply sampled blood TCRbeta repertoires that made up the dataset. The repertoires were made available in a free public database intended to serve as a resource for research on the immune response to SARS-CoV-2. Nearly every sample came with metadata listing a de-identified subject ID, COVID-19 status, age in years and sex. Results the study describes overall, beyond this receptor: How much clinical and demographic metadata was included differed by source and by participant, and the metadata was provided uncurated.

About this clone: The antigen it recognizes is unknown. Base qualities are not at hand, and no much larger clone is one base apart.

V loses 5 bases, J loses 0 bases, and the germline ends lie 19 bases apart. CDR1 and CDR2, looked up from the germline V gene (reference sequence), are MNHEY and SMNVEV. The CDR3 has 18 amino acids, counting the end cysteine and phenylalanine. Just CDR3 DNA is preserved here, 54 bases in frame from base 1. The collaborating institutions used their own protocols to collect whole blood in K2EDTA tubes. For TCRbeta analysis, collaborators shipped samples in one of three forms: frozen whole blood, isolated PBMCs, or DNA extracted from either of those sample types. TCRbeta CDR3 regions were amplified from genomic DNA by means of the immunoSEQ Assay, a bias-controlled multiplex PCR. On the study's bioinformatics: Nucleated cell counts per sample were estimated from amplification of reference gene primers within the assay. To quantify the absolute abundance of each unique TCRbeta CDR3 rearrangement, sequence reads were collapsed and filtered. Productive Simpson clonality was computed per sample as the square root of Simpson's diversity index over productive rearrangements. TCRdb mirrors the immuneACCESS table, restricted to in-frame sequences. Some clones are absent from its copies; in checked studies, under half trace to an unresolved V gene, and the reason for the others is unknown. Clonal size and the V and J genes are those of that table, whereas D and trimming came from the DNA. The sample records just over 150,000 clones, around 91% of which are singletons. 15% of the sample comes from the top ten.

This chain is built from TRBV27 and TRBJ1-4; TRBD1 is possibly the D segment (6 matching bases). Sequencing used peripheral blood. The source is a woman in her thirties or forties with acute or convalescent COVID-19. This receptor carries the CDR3 CASSQTGQSYATNEKLFF. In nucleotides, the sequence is TGTGCCAGCAGTCAGACAGGACAGTCCTATGCAACTAATGAAAAACTGTTTTTT.